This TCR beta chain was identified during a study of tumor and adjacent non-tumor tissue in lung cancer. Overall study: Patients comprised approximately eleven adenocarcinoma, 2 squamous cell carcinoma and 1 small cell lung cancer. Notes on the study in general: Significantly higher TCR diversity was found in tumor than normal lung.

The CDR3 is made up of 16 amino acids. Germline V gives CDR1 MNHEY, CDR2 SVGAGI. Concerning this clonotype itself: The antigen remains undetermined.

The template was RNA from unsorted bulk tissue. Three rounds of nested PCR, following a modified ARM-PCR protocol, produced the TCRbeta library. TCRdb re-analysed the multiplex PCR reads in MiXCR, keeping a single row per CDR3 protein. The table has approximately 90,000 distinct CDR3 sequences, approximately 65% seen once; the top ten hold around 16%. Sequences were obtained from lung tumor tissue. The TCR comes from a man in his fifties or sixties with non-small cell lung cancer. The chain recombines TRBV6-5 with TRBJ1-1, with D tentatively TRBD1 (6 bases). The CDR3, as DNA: TGTGCTAGAAGTTACGGTCAGGGGATCATGAACACTGAAGCTTTCTTT. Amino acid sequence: CARSYGQGIMNTEAFF.